A selection of T cell receptor beta chains follows, all from one sample in a study of OX40 agonist ivuxolimab in advanced cancers. Sequencing used immunoSEQ multiplex PCR; TCRdb keeps in-frame clones, though not all of them. The sample gives around 65,000 clones, just over 90% of which show up once; about 0.3% is in the top ten. Sequencing was performed on CD4+ or CD8+ T cells sorted from blood, taken in a trial of the OX40 agonist ivuxolimab. The receptor set was obtained from an adult with an advanced solid tumor such as melanoma, head and neck, liver or kidney cancer. Each CDR3 is given without its conserved first and last residue. Fields, in order: V gene, CDR3 length, CDR3 protein.

v_call: TRBV5-1
cdr3_length: 13
cdr3_aa: ASSLAGRGLLEAF

v_call: TRBV15
cdr3_length: 16
cdr3_aa: ATSRDGPAGPHTDTQY

v_call: TRBV10-3
cdr3_length: 12
cdr3_aa: AISELGQDYGYT

v_call: TRBV6-6
cdr3_length: 12
cdr3_aa: VSSPAGGYNEQF

v_call: TRBV19
cdr3_length: 14
cdr3_aa: ASSTRRTGSTDTQY

v_call: TRBV5-1
cdr3_length: 11
cdr3_aa: ASSLRVYTEAF

v_call: TRBV30
cdr3_length: 11
cdr3_aa: AWKVEANYGYT

v_call: TRBV7-7
cdr3_length: 13
cdr3_aa: ASSPRLAGSNEQF

v_call: TRBV6-1
cdr3_length: 12
cdr3_aa: AVADRRGEETQY

v_call: TRBV9
cdr3_length: 13
cdr3_aa: ASSAQDTRLGEQY

v_call: TRBV27
cdr3_length: 13
cdr3_aa: ASRLAGVNNYGYT

v_call: TRBV6-4
cdr3_length: 11
cdr3_aa: ASSPTGSGELF

v_call: TRBV7-9
cdr3_length: 10
cdr3_aa: ASSLASYGYT

v_call: TRBV27
cdr3_length: 10
cdr3_aa: ASSSEASPLH

v_call: TRBV6-4
cdr3_length: 14
cdr3_aa: ASSDSGGANTGELF

v_call: TRBV19
cdr3_length: 11
cdr3_aa: ASSGRTGNEQY

v_call: TRBV7-3
cdr3_length: 10
cdr3_aa: ASSPSSGELF

v_call: TRBV11-2
cdr3_length: 12
cdr3_aa: ASSFGGGAQPQH

v_call: TRBV19
cdr3_length: 14
cdr3_aa: ASSLGLGLNTGELF

v_call: TRBV5-1
cdr3_length: 13
cdr3_aa: ASSYSGTAPGELF

v_call: TRBV7-2
cdr3_length: 13
cdr3_aa: ASSLQGQVYNEQF

v_call: TRBV29-1
cdr3_length: 11
cdr3_aa: SVGGGGNQPQH

v_call: TRBV9
cdr3_length: 10
cdr3_aa: ASSVVGGEQF

v_call: TRBV28
cdr3_length: 13
cdr3_aa: ASSLPDRLDYEQY

v_call: TRBV5-1
cdr3_length: 11
cdr3_aa: ASRKVDTDTQY

v_call: TRBV18
cdr3_length: 10
cdr3_aa: ASSLDRGEAF

v_call: TRBV7-3
cdr3_length: 9
cdr3_aa: ASQGSGELF

v_call: TRBV29-1
cdr3_length: 13
cdr3_aa: SVEEAGGMNTEAF

v_call: TRBV5-1
cdr3_length: 12
cdr3_aa: ASSFADRNTEAF

v_call: TRBV19
cdr3_length: 13
cdr3_aa: ASNRPGQYNQPQH

v_call: TRBV27
cdr3_length: 14
cdr3_aa: ASSTQTSGRTYEQY

v_call: TRBV15
cdr3_length: 18
cdr3_aa: ATSRDRGLAGVSRYNEQF

v_call: TRBV5-4
cdr3_length: 12
cdr3_aa: ASSPTGRNYEQY

v_call: TRBV6-1
cdr3_length: 13
cdr3_aa: ASRRASGRGHEQY

v_call: TRBV10-1
cdr3_length: 12
cdr3_aa: ASSEGLLNTEAF

v_call: TRBV28
cdr3_length: 11
cdr3_aa: ASIKRDGYEQY

v_call: TRBV6-5
cdr3_length: 11
cdr3_aa: ASRTSGSYEQY

v_call: TRBV5-5
cdr3_length: 13
cdr3_aa: ATSTGQGFAYEQY

v_call: TRBV5-1
cdr3_length: 10
cdr3_aa: ASSLVGFGYT